This TCR beta chain was sequenced during a study of shared clonotypes between healthy human individuals. Overall study context: The cohort comprised a couple of women and a few men. Their ages spanned 18 to 49 years.

The CDR3 covers 16 residues. The V end was cut by 0 bases, the J end by 4 bases, with 16 bases between. The germline gives CDR1 MNHEY, CDR2 SMNVEV (reference sequence). Some clones are missing from TCRdb's copy, which holds only in-frame ones; the method was immunoSEQ multiplex PCR. Of more than 2,000,000 clones listed, approximately 95% were seen once; the top ten hold 0.3% to 0.4%. Findings of the study overall: Depth of sequencing was expected to influence donor clonotype sharing.

This clone is a singleton in its sample. Its target is not known. This clonotype was obtained from a man aged 18 to 35 in good health. Some clones in this sample may be carry-over from other donors' samples. The source material was naive CD4+ T cells from PBMCs. Subset: CD45RA+ positively selected. The chain links TRBV27 to TRBJ2-7, with a tentative D call TRBD2 (6 bases). The chain's CDR3 is CASSLSLRGFRYEQYF. CDR3 in DNA: TGTGCCAGCAGTTTATCGTTGCGGGGTTTTAGGTACGAGCAGTACTTC.